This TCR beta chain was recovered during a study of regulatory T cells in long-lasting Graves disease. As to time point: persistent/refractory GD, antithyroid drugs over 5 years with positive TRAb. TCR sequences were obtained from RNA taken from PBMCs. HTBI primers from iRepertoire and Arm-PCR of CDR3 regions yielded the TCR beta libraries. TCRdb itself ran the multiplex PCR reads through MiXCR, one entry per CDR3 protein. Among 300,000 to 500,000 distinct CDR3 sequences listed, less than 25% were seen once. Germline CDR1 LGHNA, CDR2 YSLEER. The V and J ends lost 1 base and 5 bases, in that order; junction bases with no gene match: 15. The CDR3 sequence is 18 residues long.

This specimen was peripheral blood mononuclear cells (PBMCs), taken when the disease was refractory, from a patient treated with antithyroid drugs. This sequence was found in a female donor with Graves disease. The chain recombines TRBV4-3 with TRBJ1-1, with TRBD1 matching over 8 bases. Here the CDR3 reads CASSQAAGQESLATEAFF. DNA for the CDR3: TGCGCCAGCAGCCAAGCGGCGGGACAGGAATCCCTCGCGACTGAAGCTTTCTTT.